Listed here are 4 T cell receptor beta chains from one sample, sequenced in a study of cytomegalovirus exposure and HLA in healthy donors. Use of 60 Vbeta and 13 Jbeta primers characterized the PCR. Profiling relied on immunoSEQ multiplex PCR, and the TCRdb table lists in-frame clones only, not all of them. Among roughly 240,000 clones listed, around four fifths were seen once. The specimen was PBMCs. These receptor sequences come from a boy aged 5 to 17 in good health and CMV-seronegative.

This chain uses TRBV27 with TRBJ2-7; D might be TRBD2 (6 bases). The CDR3 spans 16 residues. The germline V and J ends were trimmed by 5 bases and 6 bases, with 23 bases remaining between them. Germline-derived CDR1 and CDR2 are MNHEY and SMNVEV (reference sequence). CDR3 sequence: CASSLARGTARGEQYF. CDR3 DNA: TGTGCCAGCAGTCTAGCTAGAGGGACTGCTAGGGGCGAGCAGTACTTC.

This chain connects TRBV27 to TRBJ1-1, with D possibly being TRBD1 (5 bases). This CDR3 is 14 amino acids long. From germline, CDR1 is MNHEY and CDR2 SMNVEV (reference sequence). Trimming took 3 bases from V and 4 from J, leaving 12 bases between them. This CDR3 is CASSLGGASTEAFF. The CDR3 region has the DNA TGTGCCAGCAGTTTGGGGGGTGCGAGCACTGAAGCTTTCTTT.

The chain has TRBV25-1 and TRBJ2-7; D is unresolved. The length of the CDR3 is 13 residues. The V gene's germline CDR1 is MGHDK and CDR2 SYGVNS. Trimming removed 2 bases at V and 3 bases at J, with 8 bases between. CDR3 in DNA: TGTGCCAGCAGTGAAGGCAGATACTACGAGCAGTACTTC. Protein sequence: CASSEGRYYEQYF.

The rearrangement uses TRBV27 and TRBJ1-1; 11 positions match TRBD1. In germline, CDR1 is MNHEY, CDR2 SMNVEV (reference sequence). The V and J ends lost 4 bases and 0 bases, in that order; junction bases with no gene match: 1. The CDR3 has 15 residues. The CDR3 protein is CASSSDRGLNTEAFF. As DNA, the CDR3 is TGTGCCAGCAGTTCGGACAGGGGGCTGAACACTGAAGCTTTCTTT.